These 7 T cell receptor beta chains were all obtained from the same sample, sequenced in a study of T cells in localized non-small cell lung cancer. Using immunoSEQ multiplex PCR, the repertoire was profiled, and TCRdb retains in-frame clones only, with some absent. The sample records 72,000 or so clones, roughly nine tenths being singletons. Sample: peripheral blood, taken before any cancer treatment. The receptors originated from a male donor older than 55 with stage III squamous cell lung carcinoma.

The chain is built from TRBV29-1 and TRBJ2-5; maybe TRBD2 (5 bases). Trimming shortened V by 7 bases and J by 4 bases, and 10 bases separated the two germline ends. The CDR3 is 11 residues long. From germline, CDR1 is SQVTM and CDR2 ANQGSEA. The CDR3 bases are TGCAGCGCCGGACTGTTAGAGACCCAGTACTTC. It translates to CSAGLLETQYF.

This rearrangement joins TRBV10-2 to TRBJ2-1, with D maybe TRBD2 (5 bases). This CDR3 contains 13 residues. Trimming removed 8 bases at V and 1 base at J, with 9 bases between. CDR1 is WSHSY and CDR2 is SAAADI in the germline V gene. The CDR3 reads CASLDWSYNEQFF. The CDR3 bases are TGCGCCAGCCTGGACTGGTCCTACAATGAGCAGTTCTTC.

The CDR3 DNA sequence: TGTGCCAGAAGCCTGCTAACACTGGGCGTGGAAAAACTGTTTTTT. This codes for CARSLLTLGVEKLFF. The chain employs TRBV5-3 and TRBJ1-4; D unclear. TRBV5-3 is known as an ORF, though its function is uncertain. V was cut by 4 bases and J by 8 bases, with 18 bases left in between. This CDR3 is 15 amino acids long.

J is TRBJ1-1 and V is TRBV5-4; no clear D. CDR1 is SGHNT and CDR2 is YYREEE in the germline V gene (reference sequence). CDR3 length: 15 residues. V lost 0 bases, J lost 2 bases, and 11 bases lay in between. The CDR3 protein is CASSLEMGLNTEAFF. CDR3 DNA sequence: TGTGCCAGCAGCTTGGAGATGGGTTTAAACACTGAAGCTTTCTTT.

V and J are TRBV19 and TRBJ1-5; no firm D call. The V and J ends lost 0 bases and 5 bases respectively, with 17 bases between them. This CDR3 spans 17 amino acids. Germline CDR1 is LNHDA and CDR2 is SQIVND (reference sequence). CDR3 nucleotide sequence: TGTGCCAGTAGTATAGAGGCACTCCCGGGTAACGATCAGCCCCAGCATTTT. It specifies CASSIEALPGNDQPQHF.

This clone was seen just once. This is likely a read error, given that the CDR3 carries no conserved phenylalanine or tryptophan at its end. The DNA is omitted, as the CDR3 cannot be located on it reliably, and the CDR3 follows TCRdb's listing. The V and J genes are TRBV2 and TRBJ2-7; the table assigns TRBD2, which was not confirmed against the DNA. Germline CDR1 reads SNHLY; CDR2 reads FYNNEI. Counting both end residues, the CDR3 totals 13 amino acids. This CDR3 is CASRLTMDELEVD.

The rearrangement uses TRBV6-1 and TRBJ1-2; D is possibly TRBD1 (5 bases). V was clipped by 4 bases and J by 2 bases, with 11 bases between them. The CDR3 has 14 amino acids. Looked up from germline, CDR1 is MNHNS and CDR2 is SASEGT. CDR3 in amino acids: CASSGLAGNYGYTF. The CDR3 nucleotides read TGTGCCAGCAGTGGCCTGGCAGGGAACTATGGCTACACCTTC.